This T cell receptor beta chain was sequenced for a study of T cells in Graves' hyperthyroidism and ophthalmopathy. General study findings and limits: Peripheral blood also featured most of the thyroid clonotypes expanded above 0.001. Stable hyperthyroidism was separated from ophthalmopathy by a model based on 13 V-J features. Prediction of ophthalmopathy progression came a median roughly 6.6 months pre-onset.

What was amplified from RNA transcripts were TCR beta CDR3 regions. First-round RT-PCR with HTBI primers amplified the TCR CDR3 region. TCRdb fed the multiplex PCR reads into MiXCR, producing one record per CDR3 protein. Found here are about 570,000 distinct CDR3 sequences, roughly 15% of them singletons; the top ten hold over 11%. The definition of stable Graves' hyperthyroidism was no ophthalmopathy progression within 18 months. This CDR3 is built from 14 residues. Germline lookup yields CDR1 MNHEY and CDR2 SVGAGI. Trimming took off 2 bases at V and 1 base at J, with 8 bases between the two ends. This clonotype came up many times. The target antigen is unknown.

The chain links TRBV6-5 to TRBJ1-1; D unclear. The TCR comes from a woman in her forties with Graves' hyperthyroidism. What was sequenced was blood. The CDR3 spells CASSYVYKNTEAFF. CDR3 nucleotide sequence: TGTGCCAGCAGTTACGTGTACAAGAACACTGAAGCTTTCTTT.